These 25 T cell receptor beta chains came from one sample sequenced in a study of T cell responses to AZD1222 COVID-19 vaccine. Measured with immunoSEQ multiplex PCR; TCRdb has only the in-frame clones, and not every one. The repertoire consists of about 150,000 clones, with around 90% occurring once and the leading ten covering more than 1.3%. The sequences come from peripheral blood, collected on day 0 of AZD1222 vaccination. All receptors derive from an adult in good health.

The CDR3 loop reads CASSLTGDTQYF. CDR3 DNA sequence: TGTGCCAGCAGCTTGACAGGAGATACGCAGTATTTT. The chain has TRBV7-9 and TRBJ2-3; the D gene is possibly TRBD1 (6 bases). The CDR3 has 12 residues. With 3 bases removed from V and 5 bases from J, the gap between germline ends came to 6 bases. CDR1 is SEHNR and CDR2 is FQNEAQ in the germline V gene (reference sequence). Full variable domain (remainder filled in from reference TRBV7-9 and TRBJ2-3): DTGVSQNPRHKITKRGQNVTFRCDPISEHNRLYWYRQTLGQGPEFLTYFQNEAQLEKSRLLSDRFSAERPKGSFSTLEIQRTEQGDSAMYLCASSLTGDTQYFGPGTRLTVL.

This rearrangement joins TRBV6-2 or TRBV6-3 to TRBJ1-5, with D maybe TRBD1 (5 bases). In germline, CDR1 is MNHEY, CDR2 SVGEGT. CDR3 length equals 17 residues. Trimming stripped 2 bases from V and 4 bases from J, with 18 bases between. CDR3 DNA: TGTGCCAGCAGTTACAGCGGGTCTGGGACCAATAATCAGCCCCAGCATTTT. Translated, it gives CASSYSGSGTNNQPQHF.

The CDR3 loop is CASSLFGEQYF. DNA of the CDR3: TGTGCCAGCAGCCTCTTCGGCGAGCAGTACTTC. The chain has TRBV28 and TRBJ2-7, with D uncertain. Germline CDR1 is MDHEN and CDR2 is SYDVKM. V shed 6 bases and J shed 6 bases, with 9 bases lying between them. CDR3 length: 11 amino acids.

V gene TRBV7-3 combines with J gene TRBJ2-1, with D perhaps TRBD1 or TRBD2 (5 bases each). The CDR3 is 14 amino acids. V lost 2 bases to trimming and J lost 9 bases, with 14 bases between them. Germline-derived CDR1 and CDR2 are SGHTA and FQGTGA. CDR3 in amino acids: CASSLGGSDGEQFF. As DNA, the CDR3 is TGTGCCAGCAGCTTAGGGGGTAGCGACGGTGAGCAGTTCTTC.

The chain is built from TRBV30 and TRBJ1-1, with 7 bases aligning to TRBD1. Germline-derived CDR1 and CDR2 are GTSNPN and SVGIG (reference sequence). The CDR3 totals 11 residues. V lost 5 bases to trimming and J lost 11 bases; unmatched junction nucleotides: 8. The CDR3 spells CAWGTAKEAFF. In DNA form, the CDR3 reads TGTGCCTGGGGGACAGCGAAGGAGGCTTTCTTT.

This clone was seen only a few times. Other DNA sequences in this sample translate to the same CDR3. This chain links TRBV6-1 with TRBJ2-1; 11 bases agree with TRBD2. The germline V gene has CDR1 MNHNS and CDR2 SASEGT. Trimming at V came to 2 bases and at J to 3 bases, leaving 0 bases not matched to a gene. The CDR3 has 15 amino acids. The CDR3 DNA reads TGTGCCAGCAGTGAACTAGCGGGGGGCTACAATGAGCAGTTCTTC. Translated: CASSELAGGYNEQFF.

DNA of the CDR3: TGTGCCAGCAGTTTAGCCGGGACCGGGGAGCTGTTTTTT. As protein: CASSLAGTGELFF. The gene calls are TRBV28 and TRBJ2-2; no reliable D call. Germline lookup yields CDR1 MDHEN and CDR2 SYDVKM. The CDR3 has 13 amino acids. Trimming stripped 2 bases from V and 5 bases from J, with 6 bases between. Complete variable domain (other parts from reference TRBV28 and TRBJ2-2): DVKVTQSSRYLVKRTGEKVFLECVQDMDHENMFWYRQDPGLGLRLIYFSYDVKMKEKGDIPEGYSVSREKKERFSLILESASTNQTSMYLCASSLAGTGELFFGEGSRLTVL.

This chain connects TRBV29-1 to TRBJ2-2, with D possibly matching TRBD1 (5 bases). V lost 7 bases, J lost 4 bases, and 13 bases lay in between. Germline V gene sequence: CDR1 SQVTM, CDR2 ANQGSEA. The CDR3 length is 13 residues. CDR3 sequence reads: CSAARQSTGELFF. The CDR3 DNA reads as TGCAGCGCCGCTCGACAGTCCACCGGGGAGCTGTTTTTT.

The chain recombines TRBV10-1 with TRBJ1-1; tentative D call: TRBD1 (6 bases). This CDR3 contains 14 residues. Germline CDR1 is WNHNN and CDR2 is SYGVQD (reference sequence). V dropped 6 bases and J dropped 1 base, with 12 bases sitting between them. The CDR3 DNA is TGCGCCAGCAGCCGAACAGGGCCGAACACTGAAGCTTTCTTT. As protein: CASSRTGPNTEAFF.

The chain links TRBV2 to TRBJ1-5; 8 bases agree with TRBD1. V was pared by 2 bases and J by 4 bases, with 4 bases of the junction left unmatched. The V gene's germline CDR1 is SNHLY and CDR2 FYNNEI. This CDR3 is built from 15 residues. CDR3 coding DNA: TGTGCCAGCAGTGAATTGGGACAGGTAAATCAGCCCCAGCATTTT. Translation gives CASSELGQVNQPQHF.

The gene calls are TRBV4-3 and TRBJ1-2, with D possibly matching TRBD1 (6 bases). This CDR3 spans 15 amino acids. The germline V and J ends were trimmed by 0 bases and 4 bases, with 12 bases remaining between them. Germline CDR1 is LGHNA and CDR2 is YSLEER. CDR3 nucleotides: TGCGCCAGCAGCCAAGAACGCAGGGGTGCCTATGGCTACACCTTC. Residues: CASSQERRGAYGYTF.

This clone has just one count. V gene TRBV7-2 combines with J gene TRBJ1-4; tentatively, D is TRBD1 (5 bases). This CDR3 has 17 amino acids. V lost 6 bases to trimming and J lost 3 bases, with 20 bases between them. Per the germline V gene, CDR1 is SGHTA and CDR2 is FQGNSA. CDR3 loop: CASSPGGGRRPNEKLFF. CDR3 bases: TGTGCCAGCAGTCCGGGGGGGGGAAGGAGACCTAATGAAAAACTGTTTTTT.

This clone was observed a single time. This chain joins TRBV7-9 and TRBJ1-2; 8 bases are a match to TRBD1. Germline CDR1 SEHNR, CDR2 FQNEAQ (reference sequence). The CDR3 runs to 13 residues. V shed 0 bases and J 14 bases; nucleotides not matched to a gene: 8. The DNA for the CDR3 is TGTGCCAGCAGCTTAGCGGGGCAGGGGGCGAGGACCTTC. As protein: CASSLAGQGARTF.

The CDR3 DNA reads TGCGCCAGCAGCCAAGGGACCGGGATCTACGAGCAGTACTTC. It translates to CASSQGTGIYEQYF. The V call is TRBV4-3, the J call TRBJ2-7, with a tentative D call TRBD2 (5 bases). The CDR3 runs 14 residues. V was cut by 1 base and J by 3 bases, with 10 bases left in between. CDR1 is LGHNA, CDR2 YSLEER, per germline.

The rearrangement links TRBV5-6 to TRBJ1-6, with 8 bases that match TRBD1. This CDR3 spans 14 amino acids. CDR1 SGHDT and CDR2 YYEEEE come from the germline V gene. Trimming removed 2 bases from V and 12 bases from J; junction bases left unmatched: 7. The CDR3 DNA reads TGTGCCAGCAGCTTCCTTGACAGGGGAGGACCCCTCCACTTT. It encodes CASSFLDRGGPLHF.

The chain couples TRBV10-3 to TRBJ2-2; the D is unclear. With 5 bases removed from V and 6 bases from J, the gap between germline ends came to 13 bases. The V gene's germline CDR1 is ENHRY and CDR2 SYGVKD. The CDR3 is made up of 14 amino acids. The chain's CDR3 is CAISRTPSAGELFF. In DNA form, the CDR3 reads TGTGCCATCAGTCGCACTCCCTCGGCCGGGGAGCTGTTTTTT.

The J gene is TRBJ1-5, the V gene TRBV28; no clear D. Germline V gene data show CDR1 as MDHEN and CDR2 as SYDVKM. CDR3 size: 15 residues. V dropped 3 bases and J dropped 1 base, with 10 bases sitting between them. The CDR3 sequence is CASSFPGSSNQPQHF. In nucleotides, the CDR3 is TGTGCCAGCAGTTTTCCCGGCAGCAGCAATCAGCCCCAGCATTTT.

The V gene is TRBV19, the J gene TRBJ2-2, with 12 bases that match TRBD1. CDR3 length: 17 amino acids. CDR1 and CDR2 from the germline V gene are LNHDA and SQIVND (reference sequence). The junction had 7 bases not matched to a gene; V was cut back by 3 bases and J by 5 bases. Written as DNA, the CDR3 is TGTGCCAGTAGTATCCCGCGGGACAGGGGGCTAACCGGGGAGCTGTTTTTT. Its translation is CASSIPRDRGLTGELFF.

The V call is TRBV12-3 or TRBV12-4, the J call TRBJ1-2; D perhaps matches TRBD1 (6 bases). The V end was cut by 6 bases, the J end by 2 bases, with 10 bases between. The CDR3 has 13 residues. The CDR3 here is CASSGQRNYGYTF. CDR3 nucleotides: TGTGCCAGCAGCGGACAGCGGAACTATGGCTACACCTTC.

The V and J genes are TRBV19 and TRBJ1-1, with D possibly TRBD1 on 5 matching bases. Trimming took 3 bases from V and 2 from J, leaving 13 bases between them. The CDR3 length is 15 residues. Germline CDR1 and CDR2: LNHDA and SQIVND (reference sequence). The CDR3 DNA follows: TGTGCCAGTAGTATCTCGGACATGAGAAACACTGAAGCTTTCTTT. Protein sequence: CASSISDMRNTEAFF.

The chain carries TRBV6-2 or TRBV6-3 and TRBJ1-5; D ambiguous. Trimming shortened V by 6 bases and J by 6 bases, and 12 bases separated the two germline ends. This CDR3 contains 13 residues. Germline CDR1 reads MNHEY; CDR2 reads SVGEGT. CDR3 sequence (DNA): TGTGCCAGCAGCTTCATGGGCGGTCAGCCCCAGCATTTT. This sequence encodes CASSFMGGQPQHF.

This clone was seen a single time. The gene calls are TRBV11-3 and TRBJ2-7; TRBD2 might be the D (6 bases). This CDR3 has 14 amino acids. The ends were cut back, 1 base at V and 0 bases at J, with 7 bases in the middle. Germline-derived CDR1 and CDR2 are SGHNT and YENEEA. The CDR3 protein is CASSLGGDSYEQYF. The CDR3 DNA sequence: TGTGCCAGCAGCTTAGGGGGGGACTCCTACGAGCAGTACTTC.

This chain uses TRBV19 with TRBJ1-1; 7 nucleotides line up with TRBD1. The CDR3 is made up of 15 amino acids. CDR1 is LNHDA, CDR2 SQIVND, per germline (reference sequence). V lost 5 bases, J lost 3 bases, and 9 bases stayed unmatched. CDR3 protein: CASSSGKGADTEAFF. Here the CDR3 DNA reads TGTGCCAGTAGTTCCGGAAAGGGGGCGGACACTGAAGCTTTCTTT.

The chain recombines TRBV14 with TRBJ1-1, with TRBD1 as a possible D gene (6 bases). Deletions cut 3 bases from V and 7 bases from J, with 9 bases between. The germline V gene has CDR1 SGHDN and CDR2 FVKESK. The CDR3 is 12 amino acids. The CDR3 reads CASSHLTGEAFF. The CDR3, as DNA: TGTGCCAGCAGCCATTTGACAGGTGAAGCTTTCTTT.

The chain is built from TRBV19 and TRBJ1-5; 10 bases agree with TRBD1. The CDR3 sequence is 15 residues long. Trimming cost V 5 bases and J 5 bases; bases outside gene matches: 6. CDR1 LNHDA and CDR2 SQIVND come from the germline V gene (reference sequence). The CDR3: CASSVSGTGDQPQHF. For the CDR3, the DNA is TGTGCCAGTAGTGTATCCGGGACAGGGGATCAGCCCCAGCATTTT.